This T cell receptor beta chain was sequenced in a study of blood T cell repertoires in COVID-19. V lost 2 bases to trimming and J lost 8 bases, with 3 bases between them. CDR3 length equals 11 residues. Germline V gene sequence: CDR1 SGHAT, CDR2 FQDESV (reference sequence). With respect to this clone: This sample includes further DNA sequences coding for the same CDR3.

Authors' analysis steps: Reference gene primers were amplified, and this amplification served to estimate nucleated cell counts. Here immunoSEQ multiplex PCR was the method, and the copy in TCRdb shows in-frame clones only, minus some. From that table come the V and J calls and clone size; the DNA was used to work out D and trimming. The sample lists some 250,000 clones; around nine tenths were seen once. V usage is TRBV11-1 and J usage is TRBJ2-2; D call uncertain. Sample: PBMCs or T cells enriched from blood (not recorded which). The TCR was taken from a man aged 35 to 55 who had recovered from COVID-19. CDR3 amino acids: CASSLHGELFF. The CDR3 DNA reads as TGTGCCAGCAGCTTACATGGGGAGCTGTTTTTT.